This T cell receptor beta chain was recovered during a study of T cell responses to AZD1222 COVID-19 vaccine. Findings of the study overall: CD4 TCRs covered the whole spike, strongest at regions 160-218 and 743-854. Spike-specific TCR breadth and depth were elevated following two AZD1222 doses. Of spike-specific TCRs, nearly half reportedly target regions left unmutated in variants.

Produced via immunoSEQ multiplex PCR; TCRdb's table is partial and in-frame only. The sample consists of under 200,000 clones, just over 90% of them appearing once. Comments on this clone: The antigen remains undetermined.

The CDR3 is 13 amino acids. Trimming removed 2 bases at V and 5 bases at J, with 7 bases between. CDR1 and CDR2 from the germline V gene are MDHEN and SYDVKM. This receptor was identified in an adult who received the MenACWY meningococcal vaccine as a control. The sequencing here drew on peripheral blood, taken 28 days after the second dose of the MenACWY control vaccine. The chain employs TRBV28 and TRBJ1-5; no clear D gene. CDR3: CASSLNGYQPQHF. The CDR3, as DNA: TGTGCCAGCAGTTTAAACGGCTATCAGCCCCAGCATTTT.